These 32 T cell receptor beta chains were sequenced from one sample in a study of OX40 agonist ivuxolimab in advanced cancers. Here immunoSEQ multiplex PCR was the method, and the copy in TCRdb shows in-frame clones only, minus some. The sample has around 50,000 clones; 80% to 90% are singletons. The material was CD4+ or CD8+ T cells sorted from blood, obtained in a trial of the OX40 agonist ivuxolimab. These receptors all come from an adult with an advanced solid tumor such as melanoma, head and neck, liver or kidney cancer.

J is TRBJ2-7 and V is TRBV5-1; TRBD1 aligns across 8 bases. Germline assignment: CDR1 SGHRS and CDR2 YFSETQ. This CDR3 has 14 residues. V lost 0 bases, J lost 2 bases, and 1 base stayed unmatched. The CDR3 coding sequence is TGCGCCAGCAGCTTGGGGGGACAGGCCTACGAGCAGTACTTC. It translates to CASSLGGQAYEQYF.

The chain employs TRBV5-1 and TRBJ1-2; 8 bases line up with TRBD1. The germline CDR1 and CDR2 sequences are SGHRS and YFSETQ. The CDR3 is 15 amino acids. Trimming took 6 bases from V and 0 from J; bases not matched to a gene: 7. CDR3 nucleotides: TGCGCCAGCAATATGGGACAGGCAACTAACTATGGCTACACCTTC. Protein product: CASNMGQATNYGYTF.

This chain uses TRBV19 with TRBJ1-5, with D unclear. This CDR3 spans 14 amino acids. CDR1 and CDR2 (germline): LNHDA, SQIVND (reference sequence). The germline V and J ends were trimmed by 3 bases and 3 bases, with 9 bases remaining between them. CDR3 nucleotide sequence: TGTGCCAGTAGTATGCGTGCGAACAATCAGCCCCAGCATTTT. Translation gives CASSMRANNQPQHF. Full variable domain (missing parts from reference TRBV19 and TRBJ1-5): DGGITQSPKYLFRKEGQNVTLSCEQNLNHDAMYWYRQDPGQGLRLIYYSQIVNDFQKGDIAEGYSVSREKKESFPLTVTSAQKNPTAFYLCASSMRANNQPQHFGDGTRLSIL.

The rearrangement joins TRBV2 to TRBJ2-1; D not certain. V lost 7 bases and J lost 9, with 16 bases in between. Germline V gene sequence: CDR1 SNHLY, CDR2 FYNNEI. There are 13 residues in the CDR3. CDR3 residues: CASTEVPGFEQFF. CDR3 coding DNA: TGTGCCAGCACGGAAGTTCCAGGATTTGAGCAGTTCTTC.

V gene TRBV5-4 combines with J gene TRBJ2-7; no clear D. Trimming cost V 0 bases and J 4 bases, with 8 bases left between them. This CDR3 has 13 amino acids. CDR1 is SGHNT and CDR2 is YYREEE in the germline V gene (reference sequence). The CDR3 DNA follows: TGTGCCAGCAGCTTGGGGCCAGCATACGAGCAGTACTTC. As protein: CASSLGPAYEQYF.

This chain connects TRBV6-1 to TRBJ2-5; D call uncertain. The CDR3 runs to 15 residues. The V end lost 1 base, the J end lost 5 bases, and 14 bases lay between the germline ends. Germline loops: CDR1 MNHNS, CDR2 SASEGT. The CDR3 protein is CASSEGARVSETQYF. The DNA of the CDR3 is TGTGCCAGCAGTGAAGGAGCCCGGGTTTCGGAGACCCAGTACTTC.

The sample holds a few counts of this clone. V gene TRBV2 combines with J gene TRBJ2-2, with unresolved D. Trimming removed 7 bases from V and 7 bases from J, with 7 bases in between. The CDR3 loop spans 11 amino acids. Germline V CDR1 and CDR2: SNHLY, FYNNEI. This chain's CDR3 is CASNEIGELFF. The CDR3 DNA is TGTGCCAGCAACGAGATCGGGGAGCTGTTTTTT.

The table lists this clone with a few counts. The J gene is TRBJ2-1, the V gene TRBV5-1; D is unclear. The CDR3 spans 12 residues. V was shortened by 1 base and J by 6 bases, with 5 bases between the two germline ends. Per the germline V gene, CDR1 is SGHRS and CDR2 is YFSETQ. The CDR3 coding sequence is TGCGCCAGCAGCTTGACTCTCAATGAGCAGTTCTTC. It yields the protein CASSLTLNEQFF.

The chain links TRBV2 to TRBJ2-2; no clear D. Per the germline V gene, CDR1 is SNHLY and CDR2 is FYNNEI. The CDR3 length is 14 residues. V was trimmed by 8 bases and J by 1 base, leaving 11 bases between them. The CDR3 loop reads CASRRRMNTGELFF. The CDR3 DNA sequence: TGTGCCAGCCGAAGGAGAATGAACACCGGGGAGCTGTTTTTT. Complete variable domain (other parts from reference TRBV2 and TRBJ2-2): EPEVTQTPSHQVTQMGQEVILRCVPISNHLYFYWYRQILGQKVEFLVSFYNNEISEKSEIFDDQFSVERPDGSNFTLKIRSTKLEDSAMYFCASRRRMNTGELFFGEGSRLTVL.

V usage is TRBV28 and J usage is TRBJ1-1; possibly TRBD1 for D (5 bases). The CDR3 sequence is 14 residues long. Germline V lookup: CDR1 MDHEN, CDR2 SYDVKM. V shed 6 bases and J shed 1 base, with 12 bases lying between them. In nucleotides, the CDR3 is TGTGCCAGCAGATCTGGGGGTTCGAACACTGAAGCTTTCTTT. The encoded protein is CASRSGGSNTEAFF.

The chain links TRBV18 to TRBJ1-5; 12 bases match TRBD1. With V trimmed by 3 bases and J by 6 bases, 6 bases remained unmatched. The V gene's germline CDR1 is KGHSH and CDR2 LQKENI. This CDR3 contains 16 residues. CDR3 region: CASSPGTGGSGQPQHF. The CDR3 region has the DNA TGTGCCAGCTCACCCGGGACAGGGGGCTCCGGTCAGCCCCAGCATTTT.

The rearrangement uses TRBV9 and TRBJ1-6; unclear D gene. CDR1 is SGDLS and CDR2 is YYNGEE in the germline V gene. Between the trimmed V and J ends, which lost 0 bases and 8 bases, there was a span of 12 bases. This CDR3 spans 15 amino acids. CDR3 sequence reads: CASSVDGRVDSPLHF. In nucleotides, the CDR3 is TGTGCCAGCAGCGTAGACGGTAGGGTTGATTCACCCCTCCACTTT.

This chain uses TRBV5-6 with TRBJ1-4; 7 bases align to TRBD1. Germline CDR1 reads SGHDT; CDR2 reads YYEEEE. The V gene end was trimmed by 4 bases and the J gene end by 5 bases; junction bases not matched to a gene: 8. The CDR3 runs 15 residues. The CDR3 DNA is TGTGCCAGCAGCCGACAGGGCTCAGTCAATGAAAAACTGTTTTTT. Residues: CASSRQGSVNEKLFF.

This sequence joins TRBV28 and TRBJ1-2; D is unresolved. The CDR3 is 11 amino acids. V lost 2 bases, J lost 6 bases, and 4 bases lay in between. Per the germline V gene, CDR1 is MDHEN and CDR2 is SYDVKM. For the CDR3, the DNA is TGTGCCAGCAGTTTAGGAGATGGCTACACCTTC. It codes for CASSLGDGYTF.

CDR3 residues: CASSLDRRGGAFF. In nucleotides, the CDR3 is TGTGCCAGCAGCTTGGACAGGAGGGGAGGAGCTTTCTTT. The V gene is TRBV5-6, the J gene TRBJ1-1; possible D gene TRBD1, 5 bases. V was shortened by 0 bases and J by 10 bases, with 13 bases between the two germline ends. The CDR3 contains 13 residues. Germline CDR1 SGHDT, CDR2 YYEEEE.

CDR3 protein: CATKLRASWETQYF. In nucleotides, the CDR3 is TGTGCCACTAAGTTGCGGGCCTCCTGGGAGACCCAGTACTTC. The gene calls are TRBV2 and TRBJ2-5; maybe TRBD2 (5 bases). The CDR3 is made up of 14 amino acids. Trimming pared 10 bases from V and 5 bases from J, leaving 20 bases between. Looked up from germline, CDR1 is SNHLY and CDR2 is FYNNEI.

This clone is deemed medium-sized. The V gene is TRBV4-1, the J gene TRBJ1-5; D is undetermined. CDR1 is MGHRA and CDR2 is YSYEKL in the germline V gene. V was clipped by 1 base and J by 6 bases, with 7 bases between them. CDR3 length: 13 residues. The CDR3 coding sequence is TGCGCCAGCAGCCAAGGGTTAGGTCAGCCCCAGCATTTT. This sequence encodes CASSQGLGQPQHF.

This rearrangement joins TRBV5-6 to TRBJ2-7; TRBD1 might be the D (6 bases). Germline assignment: CDR1 SGHDT and CDR2 YYEEEE. V lost 4 bases and J lost 6, with 17 bases in between. The CDR3 covers 14 residues. The CDR3 region has the DNA TGTGCCAGCAGCCCAATACAGGGTTCGGCCGAGCAGTACTTC. It encodes CASSPIQGSAEQYF.

The chain carries TRBV2 and TRBJ2-7; 9 bases are a match to TRBD1. Germline CDR1 is SNHLY and CDR2 is FYNNEI. Trimming took 6 bases from V and 2 from J; bases not matched to a gene: 8. The CDR3 is 15 residues long. CDR3 sequence reads: CASSQPGQGTYEQYF. As DNA, the CDR3 is TGTGCCAGCAGCCAACCGGGACAGGGAACCTACGAGCAGTACTTC.

This chain connects TRBV7-8 to TRBJ2-5, with D maybe TRBD1 (6 bases). Matching the DNA end better, TRBJ2-7 makes the J call doubtful. CDR1 and CDR2 (germline): SGHVS, FQNEAQ. The CDR3 length is 14 residues. As DNA, the CDR3 is TGTGCCAGCAGCTTAGGACGGGACAACTACGAGCAGTACTTC. Protein: CASSLGRDNYEQYF.

The chain's CDR3 is CASSPSRDRAYEQYF. The CDR3 bases are TGTGCCAGCAGTCCCTCCCGGGACAGAGCCTACGAGCAGTACTTC. The chain uses TRBV6-5 and TRBJ2-7, with 7 nucleotides matching TRBD1. The junction had 9 bases not matched to a gene; V was cut back by 5 bases and J by 2 bases. CDR1 and CDR2 (germline): MNHEY, SVGAGI. The CDR3 has 15 residues.

The V and J genes are TRBV4-1 and TRBJ2-5; tentative D call: TRBD2 (5 bases). V shed 0 bases and J shed 5 bases, with 16 bases lying between them. The length of the CDR3 is 16 residues. The V gene's germline CDR1 is MGHRA and CDR2 YSYEKL. CDR3 region: CASSQEIGVLGETQYF. Here the CDR3 DNA reads TGCGCCAGCAGCCAAGAGATCGGGGTACTCGGTGAGACCCAGTACTTC.

This clone was seen more than once but under ten times. The V and J genes are TRBV19 and TRBJ2-1; D ambiguous. Trimming took 2 bases from V and 9 from J, leaving 14 bases between them. This CDR3 is built from 14 residues. Germline-derived CDR1 and CDR2 are LNHDA and SQIVND (reference sequence). The CDR3 here is CASSIQVQSGEQFF. In nucleotides, the CDR3 is TGTGCCAGTAGTATACAGGTGCAGTCGGGTGAGCAGTTCTTC.

This clone was seen once. The chain uses TRBV5-4 and TRBJ2-1; D not certain. The germline V and J ends were trimmed by 0 bases and 2 bases, with 9 bases remaining between them. Germline V gene data show CDR1 as SGHNT and CDR2 as YYREEE (reference sequence). The CDR3 spans 15 residues. The CDR3 loop reads CASSLERTTYNEQFF. CDR3 coding DNA: TGTGCCAGCAGCTTGGAACGGACCACCTACAATGAGCAGTTCTTC.

This sequence joins TRBV7-7 and TRBJ2-5, with 9 bases lining up with TRBD1. V shed 5 bases, J shed 5 bases, and the junction held 6 bases outside the gene matches. This CDR3 contains 14 residues. The germline gives CDR1 SSHAT, CDR2 FNYEAQ (reference sequence). This chain's CDR3 is CASSPRQGGETQYF. CDR3 coding DNA: TGTGCCAGCAGCCCTCGACAGGGGGGGGAGACCCAGTACTTC.

This clone has just one count. This chain uses TRBV18 with TRBJ1-3, with 10 nucleotides matching TRBD1. Germline assignment: CDR1 KGHSH and CDR2 LQKENI. V lost 4 bases, J lost 8 bases, and 2 bases stayed unmatched. There are 13 residues in the CDR3. This CDR3 reads CASSRGQGDTIYF. CDR3 in DNA: TGTGCCAGCTCACGCGGACAGGGGGACACCATATATTTT. Variable domain in full (rest from reference TRBV18 and TRBJ1-3): NAGVMQNPRHLVRRRGQEARLRCSPMKGHSHVYWYRQLPEEGLKFMVYLQKENIIDESGMPKERFSAEFPKEGPSILRIQQVVRGDSAAYFCASSRGQGDTIYFGEGSWLTVV.

The chain couples TRBV7-7 to TRBJ2-3; 10 nucleotides align to TRBD2. The CDR3 covers 16 residues. V shed 1 base and J 7 bases; nucleotides not matched to a gene: 8. Germline-derived CDR1 and CDR2 are SSHAT and FNYEAQ (reference sequence). In nucleotides, the CDR3 is TGTGCCAGCAGCTTAGTTAGCGGGGGGATCCAACATACGCAGTATTTT. Encoded protein: CASSLVSGGIQHTQYF.

The V call is TRBV7-2, the J call TRBJ2-7; TRBD1 is a possible D gene (6 bases). V was trimmed by 3 bases and J by 5 bases, leaving 11 bases between them. Germline CDR1 and CDR2: SGHTA and FQGNSA. The CDR3 has 13 amino acids. CDR3 sequence (DNA): TGTGCCAGCAGCTTTGACAGGTCGCACGAGCAGTACTTC. Protein sequence: CASSFDRSHEQYF.

The count of this clone is one. Here the CDR3 reads CASRQGQGRRPGELFF. DNA of the CDR3: TGCGCCAGCAGGCAAGGACAGGGACGGAGACCCGGGGAGCTGTTTTTT. The gene calls are TRBV5-1 and TRBJ2-2, with 8 bases identical to TRBD1. There are 16 residues in the CDR3. Germline V lookup: CDR1 SGHRS, CDR2 YFSETQ. The ends lost 5 bases at V and 6 bases at J; junction bases unmatched: 12.

The table lists this clone with a few counts. The chain couples TRBV7-8 to TRBJ2-3, with TRBD2 matching 12 bases. The germline V gene has CDR1 SGHVS and CDR2 FQNEAQ. CDR3 size: 16 residues. Losses at the gene ends were 1 base for V and 5 bases for J; bases not matched to a gene: 4. The CDR3 sequence is CASSLDLAGGLDTQYF. The CDR3 coding sequence is TGTGCCAGCAGCTTAGACCTAGCGGGGGGGCTAGATACGCAGTATTTT.

The chain employs TRBV7-9 and TRBJ1-2; maybe TRBD1 (5 bases). The CDR3 is 14 amino acids. V lost 1 base and J 0 bases, leaving 6 bases between the germline ends. Per the germline V gene, CDR1 is SEHNR and CDR2 is FQNEAQ (reference sequence). Written as DNA, the CDR3 is TGTGCCAGCAGCTTAGACAGGTCTAACTATGGCTACACCTTC. Its protein is CASSLDRSNYGYTF.

This clone was picked up one time. The chain recombines TRBV6-1 with TRBJ2-6, with 9 bases lining up with TRBD1. Trimming at V came to 3 bases and at J to 1 base, leaving 10 bases not matched to a gene. CDR1 and CDR2 from the germline V gene are MNHNS and SASEGT. The CDR3 has 19 amino acids. CDR3 protein: CASSETFNRGRSGANVLTF. Here the CDR3 DNA reads TGTGCCAGCAGTGAGACTTTTAACAGGGGGCGGTCTGGGGCCAACGTCCTGACTTTC.